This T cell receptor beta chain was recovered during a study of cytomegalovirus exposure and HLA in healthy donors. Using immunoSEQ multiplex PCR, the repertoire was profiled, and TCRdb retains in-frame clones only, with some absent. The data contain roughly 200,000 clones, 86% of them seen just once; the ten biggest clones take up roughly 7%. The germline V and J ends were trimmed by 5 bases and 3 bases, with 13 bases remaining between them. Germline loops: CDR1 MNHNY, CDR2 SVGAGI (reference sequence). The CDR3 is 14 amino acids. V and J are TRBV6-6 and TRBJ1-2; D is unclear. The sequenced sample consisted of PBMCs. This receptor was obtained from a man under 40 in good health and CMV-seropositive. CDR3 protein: CASSQDPDDYGYTF. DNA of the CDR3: TGTGCCAGCAGTCAGGACCCGGACGACTATGGCTACACCTTC.